Below are 7 T cell receptor beta chains sequenced from a single sample in a study of Graves' ophthalmopathy and Graves' hyperthyroidism (dated by TCRdb to 2016 to 2019). Sequencing was carried out with an Illumina HiSeq 2000. TCR beta CDR3 regions were amplified from RNA transcripts for repertoire sequencing. The first round of RT-PCR was done with HTBI primers and the Qiagen OneStep RT-PCR kit, and was followed by a second round of multiplex PCR, then size selection and purification. TCRdb itself trimmed the public reads at Q25 with fastp, ran MiXCR and retained productive beta chains. Entries are consolidated by CDR3 protein sequence, retaining the most common genes and DNA. This sample holds 500,000 to 800,000 distinct CDR3 sequences; 35% to 50% were observed only once. Over 2.5% of the sample is held by the ten biggest clonotypes. The sequenced sample was peripheral blood. These receptors came from an adult man with Graves' ophthalmopathy.

The CDR3 reads CASKTPDSGNTIYF. CDR3 nucleotides: TGTGCCAGCAAAACACCAGACTCTGGAAACACCATATATTTT. The chain links TRBV12-3 or TRBV12-4 to TRBJ1-3; D unclear. V lost 7 bases and J lost 0, with 10 bases in between. This CDR3 region has 14 residues.

The sample holds many counts of this clonotype. The chain joins TRBV2 to TRBJ2-7; 7 bases are a match to TRBD1. The CDR3 has 13 residues. The V gene's germline CDR1 is SNHLY and CDR2 FYNNEI. V shed 8 bases, J shed 5 bases, and the junction held 9 bases outside the gene matches. The CDR3 nucleotides read TGTGCCAGCGTCAGGACAGGTAACAACGAGCAGTACTTC. It is translated as CASVRTGNNEQYF. The full variable domain, in which reference TRBV2 and TRBJ2-7 provide the parts outside the CDR3, is EPEVTQTPSHQVTQMGQEVILRCVPISNHLYFYWYRQILGQKVEFLVSFYNNEISEKSEIFDDQFSVERPDGSNFTLKIRSTKLEDSAMYFCASVRTGNNEQYFGPGTRLTVT.

The J gene is TRBJ1-2, the V gene TRBV24-1, with TRBD1 matching over 7 bases. The ends lost 3 bases at V and 5 bases at J; junction bases unmatched: 20. The germline gives CDR1 KGHDR, CDR2 SFDVKD. The CDR3 contains 19 residues. This CDR3 is CATSDVTSGRAGTDYGYTF. Here the CDR3 DNA reads TGTGCCACCAGTGATGTGACTAGCGGGAGGGCCGGGACAGATTATGGCTACACCTTC.

This clonotype was picked up one time. The chain uses TRBV10-3 and TRBJ2-1; D may be TRBD1 or TRBD2 (5 bases each). The V gene's germline CDR1 is ENHRY and CDR2 SYGVKD. The CDR3 extends over 14 amino acids. Trimming took off 7 bases at V and 0 bases at J, with 10 bases between the two ends. As DNA, the CDR3 is TGTGCCATCAATGGGGGAAGCTCCTACAATGAGCAGTTCTTC. It is translated as CAINGGSSYNEQFF.

This clonotype has just a few counts. The rearrangement uses TRBV4-1 and TRBJ2-2; D gene ambiguous. With 5 bases removed from V and 1 base from J, the gap between germline ends came to 8 bases. From germline, CDR1 is MGHRA and CDR2 YSYEKL. This CDR3 region has 14 residues. CDR3 DNA: TGCGCCAGCAGCGTTAGACAGAACACCGGGGAGCTGTTTTTT. This encodes CASSVRQNTGELFF.

This chain links TRBV5-1 with TRBJ2-7, with 8 bases matching TRBD1. Per germline, CDR1 SGHRS and CDR2 YFSETQ. The CDR3 has 16 residues. J gave up 0 bases and V 3 bases, and 8 bases lay outside the gene matches. CDR3 residues: CASSSQGGQGSYEQYF. The CDR3 DNA reads as TGCGCCAGCAGCTCCCAGGGAGGACAGGGCTCCTACGAGCAGTACTTC.

V and J are TRBV4-1 and TRBJ2-2; 10 bases agree with TRBD1. The CDR3 is made up of 16 amino acids. The J segment lost 7 bases and the V segment lost 1 base, leaving 6 bases of the junction unmatched. The V gene's germline CDR1 is MGHRA and CDR2 YSYEKL. The CDR3 loop reads CASSQVGTGEFGELFF. The CDR3 region has the DNA TGCGCCAGCAGCCAAGTGGGGACAGGGGAATTCGGGGAGCTGTTTTTT.